The next 30 T cell receptor beta chains were all read from a single sample in a study of shared clonotypes between healthy human individuals. Only in-frame clones appear in the TCRdb table, and some are missing; sequencing was by immunoSEQ multiplex PCR. Of roughly 2.4 million clones listed, approximately 95% are singletons. Sequencing was carried out using naive CD4+ T cells sorted from blood. Subset of the sample: CD45RA+ positively selected. The receptors were sampled from a man between 18 and 35 years old in good health.

This rearrangement joins TRBV6-6 to TRBJ2-1; 7 nucleotides align to TRBD2. The CDR3 length is 14 residues. Trimming at V came to 0 bases and at J to 8 bases, leaving 4 bases not matched to a gene. Germline values: CDR1 MNHNY, CDR2 SVGAGI (reference sequence). The CDR3 nucleotides read TGTGCCAGCAGTTACTCTGGACTAGACTATGAGCAGTTCTTC. It specifies CASSYSGLDYEQFF.

The chain carries TRBV27 and TRBJ1-1; 10 bases match TRBD1. The V segment lost 5 bases and the J segment 4 bases; nucleotides outside the gene matches: 4. This CDR3 is 14 amino acids long. Looked up from germline, CDR1 is MNHEY and CDR2 is SMNVEV (reference sequence). The DNA for the CDR3 is TGTGCCAGCAGTGTGACAGGGGGCGGCACTGAAGCTTTCTTT. It codes for CASSVTGGGTEAFF.

The chain combines TRBV12-5 with TRBJ1-4; no clear D. V lost 2 bases to trimming and J lost 7 bases, with 14 bases between them. There are 15 residues in the CDR3. From germline, CDR1 is LGHNT and CDR2 FRNRAP. As DNA, the CDR3 is TGTGCTAGTGGTTTGTCCCCCCCTGCTAGTGAAAAACTGTTTTTT. It translates to CASGLSPPASEKLFF.

This clone appeared once. The chain carries TRBV25-1 and TRBJ2-7; 7 nucleotides align to TRBD2. CDR3 length: 13 amino acids. Trimming cost V 7 bases and J 6 bases; bases outside gene matches: 9. The germline gives CDR1 MGHDK, CDR2 SYGVNS. CDR3 amino acids: CASTRNTGGEQYF. CDR3 nucleotide sequence: TGTGCCAGCACCCGGAATACGGGGGGCGAGCAGTACTTC.

Details on this clone: The same CDR3 can be traced to other DNA sequences in this sample. The chain recombines TRBV5-4 with TRBJ2-1, with TRBD2 matching over 10 bases. Trimming cost V 2 bases and J 3 bases; bases outside gene matches: 2. CDR3 length equals 15 residues. Per the germline V gene, CDR1 is SGHNT and CDR2 is YYREEE (reference sequence). CDR3 nucleotides: TGTGCCAGCAGCTTAGCGGGAGGGGGCTACAATGAGCAGTTCTTC. It codes for CASSLAGGGYNEQFF. Combining the CDR3 with reference TRBV5-4 and TRBJ2-1 gives the whole variable domain ETGVTQSPTHLIKTRGQQVTLRCSSQSGHNTVSWYQQALGQGPQFIFQYYREEENGRGNFPPRFSGLQFPNYSSELNVNALELDDSALYLCASSLAGGGYNEQFFGPGTRLTVL.

In regard to this clone: Other DNA variants within this sample encode the same CDR3. J is TRBJ2-2 and V is TRBV5-4; 8 nucleotides agree with TRBD2. V lost 2 bases and J lost 5; bases outside the gene matches: 5. The germline gives CDR1 SGHNT, CDR2 YYREEE (reference sequence). This CDR3 has 15 residues. Here the CDR3 DNA reads TGTGCCAGCAGCTTAAGCGGGAGCGGTACCGGGGAGCTGTTTTTT. It translates to CASSLSGSGTGELFF.

The chain uses TRBV28 and TRBJ2-3; the match to TRBD2 covers 9 bases. The CDR3 is 16 residues long. V shed 4 bases, J shed 1 base, and the junction held 6 bases outside the gene matches. Germline V gives CDR1 MDHEN, CDR2 SYDVKM. CDR3 region: CASSYGGGAGTDTQYF. The CDR3 coding sequence is TGTGCCAGCAGTTACGGCGGGGGGGCAGGCACAGATACGCAGTATTTT.

The CDR3 coding sequence is TGTGCCAGCAGATCCCTTGGGGAGGGCGGCGAGCAGTACTTC. Translated, it gives CASRSLGEGGEQYF. The chain couples TRBV6-5 to TRBJ2-7, with 7 bases aligning to TRBD2. In germline, CDR1 is MNHEY, CDR2 SVGAGI. CDR3 size: 14 residues. V lost 6 bases and J lost 6; bases outside the gene matches: 11.

CDR3 in DNA: TGTGCCAGCAGCTTCTCCCCCGGGAGTGGGTACGAGCAGTACTTC. It is translated as CASSFSPGSGYEQYF. This chain links TRBV11-2 with TRBJ2-7, with TRBD2 as a possible D gene (6 bases). This CDR3 comprises 15 residues. V shed 3 bases and J shed 4 bases, with 16 bases lying between them. Germline V gene sequence: CDR1 SGHAT, CDR2 FQNNGV.

CDR3 DNA: TGTGCCAGCAGTTACTCGTGGACTAGCGGCTACGAGCAGTACTTC. Protein product: CASSYSWTSGYEQYF. The gene calls are TRBV6-5 and TRBJ2-7; 10 bases line up with TRBD2. The germline CDR1 and CDR2 sequences are MNHEY and SVGAGI. J gave up 3 bases and V 0 bases, and 2 bases lay outside the gene matches. The CDR3 is 15 residues long.

This clone was counted a few times. This same CDR3 is encoded by further DNA sequences in the sample. The rearrangement joins TRBV20-1 to TRBJ1-1, with unresolved D. The CDR3 has 11 amino acids. Trimming removed 6 bases at V and 2 bases at J, with 7 bases between. From germline, CDR1 is DFQATT and CDR2 SNEGSKA (reference sequence). The CDR3 region is CSATVNTEAFF. For the CDR3, the DNA is TGCAGTGCCACAGTTAACACTGAAGCTTTCTTT.

The gene calls are TRBV2 and TRBJ2-7, with 7 positions matching TRBD1. V gave up 3 bases and J gave up 5 bases; unmatched junction bases: 1. This CDR3 is built from 12 residues. CDR1 is SNHLY and CDR2 is FYNNEI in the germline V gene. CDR3 bases: TGTGCCAGCAGTGACAGGGGGAACGAGCAGTACTTC. This translates into CASSDRGNEQYF.

V gene TRBV11-2 combines with J gene TRBJ1-2, with D tentatively TRBD1 (5 bases). Germline lookup yields CDR1 SGHAT and CDR2 FQNNGV. V lost 4 bases and J lost 3, with 12 bases in between. This CDR3 has 14 amino acids. The CDR3 sequence: CASSYGRGDYGYTF. The CDR3 DNA reads as TGTGCCAGCAGCTATGGGAGGGGTGACTATGGCTACACCTTC.

V gene TRBV7-9 combines with J gene TRBJ1-6; D remains unclear. V lost 4 bases and J 10 bases, leaving 8 bases between the germline ends. The germline CDR1 and CDR2 sequences are SEHNR and FQNEAQ (reference sequence). This CDR3 has 12 residues. DNA for the CDR3: TGTGCCAGCAGCTCACCAAAATCACCCCTCCACTTT. This codes for CASSSPKSPLHF.

The V gene is TRBV4-3, the J gene TRBJ1-5, with D possibly TRBD1 on 5 matching bases. This CDR3 contains 15 residues. V gave up 2 bases and J gave up 8 bases, with 16 bases separating them. Germline V gene data show CDR1 as LGHNA and CDR2 as YSLEER. CDR3 amino acids: CASSQNLGGDEPQHF. The CDR3 DNA follows: TGCGCCAGCAGCCAAAATCTAGGAGGGGATGAGCCCCAGCATTTT.

This clone was detected only once. The chain carries TRBV2 and TRBJ1-2; 8 bases map to TRBD1. V dropped 9 bases and J dropped 4; count of bases not matched to a gene: 13. The germline V gene encodes CDR1 SNHLY and CDR2 FYNNEI. The CDR3 has 15 amino acids. CDR3 sequence: CASRPPGGWGYGYTF. The CDR3 DNA reads as TGTGCCAGTAGGCCCCCAGGGGGCTGGGGCTATGGCTACACCTTC.

The chain combines TRBV18 with TRBJ2-3; no definite D call. Per the germline V gene, CDR1 is KGHSH and CDR2 is LQKENI. Trimming removed 5 bases at V and 0 bases at J, with 12 bases between. This CDR3 contains 15 residues. CDR3 sequence: CASSVDFSSTDTQYF. The DNA of the CDR3 is TGTGCCAGCTCAGTTGACTTCTCTAGCACAGATACGCAGTATTTT.

This clone has a handful of counts. The CDR3 DNA follows: TGTGCCAGTAGTGCCAAGGGGACTACTAACTATGGCTACACCTTC. It yields the protein CASSAKGTTNYGYTF. The chain carries TRBV19 and TRBJ1-2; tentatively, D is TRBD1 (5 bases). V shed 5 bases and J shed 0 bases, with 13 bases lying between them. The germline gives CDR1 LNHDA, CDR2 SQIVND (reference sequence). CDR3 length: 15 amino acids.

Points on this clone: Within the sample, other DNA sequences also encode this same CDR3. The chain has TRBV10-3 and TRBJ1-1; no clear D gene. CDR3 size: 12 residues. Per germline, CDR1 ENHRY and CDR2 SYGVKD. The V end was cut by 6 bases, the J end by 4 bases, with 9 bases between. CDR3 region: CAIRGSGTEAFF. The CDR3 DNA reads as TGTGCCATCAGGGGGAGTGGCACTGAAGCTTTCTTT.

V gene TRBV7-2 combines with J gene TRBJ2-6; D is unclear. Germline CDR1 and CDR2: SGHTA and FQGNSA. The V end was cut by 5 bases, the J end by 4 bases, with 15 bases between. The CDR3 is 16 residues long. CDR3 residues: CASSPDNRFGANVLTF. The CDR3 DNA reads TGTGCCAGCAGCCCCGACAACCGCTTCGGGGCCAACGTCCTGACTTTC.

This clone was counted a single time. This chain links TRBV30 with TRBJ2-7, with TRBD2 identical over 7 bases. This CDR3 is built from 15 residues. Germline CDR1 and CDR2: GTSNPN and SVGIG (reference sequence). The ends lost 0 bases at V and 6 bases at J; junction bases unmatched: 11. The CDR3 DNA sequence: TGTGCCTGGAGTGTAGGTCGAGCGGGGACGACCGAGCAGTACTTC. This sequence encodes CAWSVGRAGTTEQYF.

The chain joins TRBV7-9 to TRBJ1-1; D is ambiguous. The CDR3 has 13 residues. Germline CDR1 is SEHNR and CDR2 is FQNEAQ (reference sequence). V was cut by 3 bases and J by 8 bases, with 13 bases left in between. DNA for the CDR3: TGTGCCAGCAGCTTGGACGTAAGGGTCGAAGCTTTCTTT. Encoded protein: CASSLDVRVEAFF.

This chain connects TRBV5-5 to TRBJ2-1, with 10 bases that match TRBD1. The CDR3 spans 14 residues. Per the germline V gene, CDR1 is SGHKS and CDR2 is YYEKEE (reference sequence). V was pared by 5 bases and J by 7 bases, with 6 bases of the junction left unmatched. The CDR3 loop reads CASSRTGGYNEQFF. In DNA, the CDR3 is TGTGCCAGCAGTCGGACAGGGGGATATAATGAGCAGTTCTTC.

V and J are TRBV6-1 and TRBJ2-7; 10 nucleotides align to TRBD1. From germline, CDR1 is MNHNS and CDR2 SASEGT. CDR3 length: 14 amino acids. Germline trimming cut 6 bases from V and 7 bases from J; bases unmatched to any gene: 9. CDR3 DNA sequence: TGTGCCAGCAGACCCGGGACAGGGGTGGGGGAGCAGTACTTC. Its protein product is CASRPGTGVGEQYF.

The chain carries TRBV19 and TRBJ2-1, with 10 bases aligning to TRBD2. This CDR3 has 15 amino acids. J lost 8 bases, V lost 5 bases, and 9 bases had no gene match. Germline-derived CDR1 and CDR2 are LNHDA and SQIVND (reference sequence). CDR3 DNA sequence: TGTGCCAGTAGTCGGCTAGCGGGAGAAGGACATGAGCAGTTCTTC. This encodes CASSRLAGEGHEQFF.

This chain joins TRBV6-1 and TRBJ2-5, with 7 bases aligning to TRBD1. The germline V gene encodes CDR1 MNHNS and CDR2 SASEGT. V trimming: 0 bases; J trimming: 2 bases; junction bases outside the gene matches: 6. The CDR3 spans 16 residues. The CDR3: CASSEARQGVQETQYF. The CDR3 DNA sequence: TGTGCCAGCAGTGAAGCGAGGCAGGGGGTACAAGAGACCCAGTACTTC.

The CDR3: CASSDGQGEKNQPQHF. As DNA, the CDR3 is TGTGCCAGCAGCGACGGACAGGGCGAGAAGAATCAGCCCCAGCATTTT. The V gene is TRBV5-4, the J gene TRBJ1-5, with TRBD1 matching 8 bases. In germline, CDR1 is SGHNT, CDR2 YYREEE (reference sequence). Trimming removed 4 bases from V and 4 bases from J; junction bases left unmatched: 10. The CDR3 extends over 16 amino acids.

The chain employs TRBV6-6 and TRBJ2-1, with no clear D. V was clipped by 6 bases and J by 5 bases, with 17 bases between them. Germline CDR1 reads MNHNY; CDR2 reads SVGAGI (reference sequence). The CDR3 contains 15 residues. CDR3 DNA: TGTGCCAGCAGCGGCCCGTTTCGGGCAGACAATGAGCAGTTCTTC. Protein product: CASSGPFRADNEQFF.

The chain joins TRBV19 to TRBJ2-1, with D uncertain. Germline V CDR1 and CDR2: LNHDA, SQIVND (reference sequence). Trimming shortened V by 0 bases and J by 0 bases, and 9 bases separated the two germline ends. This CDR3 has 16 residues. DNA of the CDR3: TGTGCCAGTAGTATAGACAGCCTGAGCTCCTACAATGAGCAGTTCTTC. Its translation is CASSIDSLSSYNEQFF.

The CDR3 is CASSLASGWTYEQYF. Here the CDR3 DNA reads TGCGCCAGCAGCTTGGCCTCGGGGTGGACCTACGAGCAGTACTTC. The chain has TRBV5-1 and TRBJ2-7; D might be TRBD2 (5 bases). Germline lookup yields CDR1 SGHRS and CDR2 YFSETQ. The length of the CDR3 is 15 residues. V was trimmed by 0 bases and J by 2 bases, leaving 12 bases between them.